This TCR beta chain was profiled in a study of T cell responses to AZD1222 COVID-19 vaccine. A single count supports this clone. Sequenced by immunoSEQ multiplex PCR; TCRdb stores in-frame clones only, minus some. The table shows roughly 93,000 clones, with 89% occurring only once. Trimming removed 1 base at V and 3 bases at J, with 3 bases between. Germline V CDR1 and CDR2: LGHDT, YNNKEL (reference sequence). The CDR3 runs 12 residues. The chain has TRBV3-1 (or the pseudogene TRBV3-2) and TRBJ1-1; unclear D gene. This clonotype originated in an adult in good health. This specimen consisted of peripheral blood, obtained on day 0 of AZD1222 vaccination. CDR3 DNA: TGTGCCAGCAGCCAAGGCTACACTGAAGCTTTCTTT. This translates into CASSQGYTEAFF.